This T cell receptor (beta chain) was sequenced during a study of blood T cell repertoires in COVID-19. Background on the study: Material from acute and convalescent COVID-19 was sourced from the United States, Italy and Spain. Nucleic acid was either cDNA or gDNA, and it came from T cells, B-cell-depleted T cells, or PBMCs.

The table came from immunoSEQ multiplex PCR; TCRdb's copy has only in-frame clones and leaves some out. This table has 60,000 to 70,000 clones, 88% appearing once. Trimming removed 6 bases from V and 6 bases from J; junction bases left unmatched: 10. Germline-derived CDR1 and CDR2 are SQVTM and ANQGSEA. There are 14 residues in the CDR3. The rearrangement links TRBV29-1 to TRBJ2-7, with TRBD1 matching over 11 bases. Sequencing was done on a sample of peripheral blood. The sequence came from a woman aged 80 or over with active COVID-19. The CDR3 DNA sequence: TGCAGCGTCGGCGGGACAGGGGGATCCGCCGAGCAGTACTTC. Protein sequence: CSVGGTGGSAEQYF.